Detailed here is one T cell receptor beta chain. A clone one base away is much larger, so this may be a read error. This sample is drawn from a study of blood T cells in healthy people across ages. Samples each yielded at least 5 micrograms of total RNA. From germline, CDR1 is LGHDT and CDR2 YNNKEL (reference sequence). The CDR3 is 15 amino acids. Sample-barcoded 5' priming and a J-beta primer mix drove a second PCR of about 6 to 11 cycles. TCRdb re-called the 5' RACE reads with MiXCR, one entry per CDR3 protein. The top ten hold 15% to 20% of the sample, which has around 870,000 distinct CDR3 sequences, under 35% seen once.

The receptor's source is a woman aged 80 or over in good health. V gene TRBV3-1 combines with J gene TRBJ2-5; a weak D match, TRBD1 (6 bases). The sequencing input was blood. CDR3 in amino acids: CASSQGTGNQEPQYF. As DNA, the CDR3 is TGTGCCAGCAGCCAAGGAACAGGGAACCAAGAGCCCCAGTACTTC.